The 9 T cell receptor beta chains below all came from one sample that was sequenced in a study of T-cell reconstitution after alpha-beta-depleted transplantation in children. A TCRbeta library incorporating unique molecular identifiers was prepared. TCRdb called the PCR reads again in MiXCR, with one record for every CDR3 protein. The sample consists of about 600,000 distinct CDR3 sequences, more than 20% of them appearing once. Source: PBMCs, mostly from graft donor cells, taken 360 days after TCRalphabeta/CD19-depleted stem cell transplant. The receptors were gathered from a boy younger than two who had a stem cell transplant for acute myeloid leukemia, so the T cells may come from the graft donor.

This clonotype has a count of ten or more. The chain recombines TRBV20-1 with TRBJ1-1; D ambiguous. The CDR3 runs to 14 residues. V dropped 6 bases and J dropped 1 base, with 15 bases sitting between them. Germline CDR1 and CDR2: DFQATT and SNEGSKA (reference sequence). The CDR3 nucleotides are TGCAGTGCCTCCCTTGCCGGTTCGAACACTGAAGCTTTCTTT. The encoded protein is CSASLAGSNTEAFF.

The chain joins TRBV15 to TRBJ2-1; D is perhaps TRBD1 (5 bases). Trimming removed 3 bases at V and 0 bases at J, with 9 bases between. The germline V gene encodes CDR1 LNHNV and CDR2 YYDKDF (reference sequence). CDR3 length: 15 amino acids. The CDR3 bases are TGTGCCACCAGCAGCAGGGCTACCTCCTACAATGAGCAGTTCTTC. As protein: CATSSRATSYNEQFF.

The chain carries TRBV5-1 and TRBJ2-2, with TRBD1 identical over 8 bases. Trimming at V came to 0 bases and at J to 1 base, leaving 2 bases not matched to a gene. The CDR3 consists of 16 residues. Germline loops: CDR1 SGHRS, CDR2 YFSETQ. DNA for the CDR3: TGCGCCAGCAGCTTGGTCGACAGGGGGAACACCGGGGAGCTGTTTTTT. It specifies CASSLVDRGNTGELFF.

This clonotype was seen repeatedly, ten times or more. The chain combines TRBV12-3 or TRBV12-4 with TRBJ1-5; D gene ambiguous. This CDR3 region has 14 residues. V lost 6 bases and J 1 base, leaving 10 bases between the germline ends. DNA for the CDR3: TGTGCCAGCAGGCCAACCGGGAGCAATCAGCCCCAGCATTTT. This gives the protein CASRPTGSNQPQHF.

This clonotype was counted many times. J is TRBJ1-6 and V is TRBV18; 7 nucleotides agree with TRBD1. V was clipped by 8 bases and J by 10 bases; unmatched bases: 8. Germline CDR1 is KGHSH and CDR2 is LQKENI. The CDR3 has 13 amino acids. For the CDR3, the DNA is TGTGCCAGCCAAGGACAGGCCAACTCACCCCTCCACTTT. Translating gives CASQGQANSPLHF.

This clonotype was seen ten or more times. V is TRBV20-1 and J is TRBJ2-4, with 11 nucleotides matching TRBD1. Germline CDR1 is DFQATT and CDR2 is SNEGSKA (reference sequence). J lost 8 bases, V lost 6 bases, and 3 bases had no gene match. This CDR3 is built from 12 residues. The DNA of the CDR3 is TGCAGTGCCACGGACAGGGGGCACATTCAGTACTTC. Protein: CSATDRGHIQYF.

A few counts support this clonotype. The V gene is TRBV29-1, the J gene TRBJ2-1; D possibly corresponds to TRBD2 (5 bases). From germline, CDR1 is SQVTM and CDR2 ANQGSEA. V dropped 8 bases and J dropped 6 bases, with 20 bases sitting between them. CDR3 length equals 14 residues. The CDR3 sequence: CSPSYGIPANEQFF. Here the CDR3 DNA reads TGCAGCCCATCTTACGGGATCCCGGCCAATGAGCAGTTCTTC.

The chain links TRBV15 to TRBJ1-2; D is uncertain. The CDR3 consists of 13 residues. Germline CDR1 LNHNV, CDR2 YYDKDF (reference sequence). V dropped 4 bases and J dropped 1 base, with 7 bases sitting between them. This chain's CDR3 is CATSTTRNYGYTF. In DNA, the CDR3 is TGTGCCACCAGCACAACACGTAACTATGGCTACACCTTC.

The CDR3 loop is CAIQRGQETQYF. The CDR3 nucleotides read TGTGCCATCCAGCGGGGGCAGGAGACCCAGTACTTC. This rearrangement joins TRBV28 to TRBJ2-5; 8 bases map to TRBD2. Germline trimming cut 10 bases from V and 5 bases from J; bases unmatched to any gene: 6. From germline, CDR1 is MDHEN and CDR2 SYDVKM. CDR3 length equals 12 residues.